These T cell receptor beta chains were read from a single sample in a study of shared clonotypes between healthy human individuals. Here immunoSEQ multiplex PCR was the method, and the copy in TCRdb shows in-frame clones only, minus some. The sample yields about 2.3 million clones, around 93% seen once. Sequencing was performed on naive CD4+ T cells from PBMCs. These receptor sequences come from a man aged 18-30 years in good health. Some clones in this sample may be carry-over from other donors' samples. CDR3s include the opening cysteine and the closing phenylalanine or tryptophan. The order of the fields is V gene, D gene, J gene, clone size, CDR3 protein, CDR3 DNA. D genes are given only for firm matches. Some rows mark clone size as missing; the rest say once, few, many or name a class of expanded clone.

TRBV30,NA,TRBJ2-1,NA,CAWSRRPPRYTEQFF,TGTGCCTGGAGTCGTCGTCCACCGCGGTATACTGAGCAGTTCTTC
TRBV5-1,NA,TRBJ1-5,NA,CASSLVPDQPQHF,TGCGCCAGCAGCTTGGTCCCAGATCAGCCCCAGCATTTT
TRBV15,TRBD1,TRBJ2-2,NA,CATSRSDRAGLTGELFF,TGTGCCACCAGCAGGTCCGACAGGGCTGGGCTAACCGGGGAGCTGTTTTTT
TRBV30,TRBD2,TRBJ2-4,once,CAWKQPGLAGPLAKNIQYF,TGTGCCTGGAAGCAACCGGGACTAGCGGGCCCACTAGCCAAAAACATTCAGTACTTC
TRBV28,NA,TRBJ1-2,few,CASSPPGHQWGYTF,TGTGCCAGCAGTCCTCCGGGACATCAATGGGGCTACACCTTC
TRBV6-5,TRBD2,TRBJ2-3,NA,CASRMTSSRPDTQYF,TGTGCCAGTAGAATGACTAGCTCTCGTCCAGATACGCAGTATTTT
TRBV21-1,NA,TRBJ2-7,NA,CASSLPRERVSYEQYF,TGTGCCAGCAGCCTTCCTCGAGAGAGGGTTTCCTACGAGCAGTACTTC
TRBV25-1,TRBD1,TRBJ1-6,NA,CASSESAQGASSPLHF,TGTGCCAGCAGTGAATCTGCACAGGGGGCGAGTTCACCCCTCCACTTT
TRBV28,TRBD1,TRBJ2-2,NA,CASSLLGQGPANTGELFF,TGTGCCAGCAGCCTACTGGGACAGGGGCCTGCGAACACCGGGGAGCTGTTTTTT
TRBV11-2,NA,TRBJ2-1,once,CASSFPGTGEQFF,TGTGCCAGCAGCTTTCCCGGGACTGGTGAGCAGTTCTTC
TRBV9,TRBD2,TRBJ2-3,NA,CASSRTSRADTQYF,TGTGCCAGCAGCCGGACTAGCCGGGCAGATACGCAGTATTTT
TRBV19,NA,TRBJ1-1,NA,CASSLRDTTRFTEAFF,TGTGCCAGTAGCCTCCGGGACACAACCCGGTTCACTGAAGCTTTCTTT
TRBV6-4,NA,TRBJ2-3,NA,CASSYSTGSDTQYF,TGTGCCAGCAGTTACTCGACTGGGTCAGATACGCAGTATTTT
TRBV4-3,NA,TRBJ2-2,NA,CASSQGLTGELFF,TGCGCCAGCAGCCAAGGCCTCACCGGGGAGCTGTTTTTT
TRBV19,TRBD1,TRBJ2-7,NA,CASRQGAGYEQYF,TGTGCCAGTAGGCAGGGGGCTGGCTACGAGCAGTACTTC
TRBV7-2,NA,TRBJ1-5,NA,CASSLARTRVQPQHF,TGTGCCAGCAGCTTAGCCCGGACCCGGGTTCAGCCCCAGCATTTT
TRBV11-3,TRBD1,TRBJ2-7,NA,CASSSRTGAEQYF,TGTGCCAGCAGCTCCCGGACAGGGGCCGAGCAGTACTTC
TRBV6-6,NA,TRBJ1-2,NA,CASHDSPSDYGYTF,TGTGCCAGCCACGACTCTCCCTCGGACTATGGCTACACCTTC
TRBV10-1,TRBD1,TRBJ1-5,NA,CASRRQGNQPQHF,TGCGCCAGCAGGAGACAGGGGAATCAGCCCCAGCATTTT
TRBV2,NA,TRBJ1-4,once,CASTSAQTGAKLFF,TGTGCCAGCACCTCCGCGCAGACTGGGGCAAAACTGTTTTTT
TRBV5-1,TRBD1,TRBJ1-2,NA,CASSLGGQGSGYTF,TGCGCCAGCAGCTTGGGGGGACAGGGTTCGGGCTACACCTTC
TRBV27,NA,TRBJ2-7,NA,CASSPQPGQLGEQYF,TGTGCCAGCAGCCCTCAACCCGGGCAACTCGGAGAGCAGTACTTC
TRBV4-1,TRBD1,TRBJ2-3,NA,CASSRTGSTDTQYF,TGCGCCAGCAGCCGGACAGGTAGCACAGATACGCAGTATTTT
TRBV18,TRBD1,TRBJ1-1,NA,CASSRGQGPDTEAFF,TGTGCCAGCTCACGCGGACAGGGCCCAGACACTGAAGCTTTCTTT
TRBV29-1,NA,TRBJ2-7,NA,CSVAPERIPYEQYF,TGCAGCGTGGCCCCGGAACGAATCCCCTACGAGCAGTACTTC
TRBV29-1,TRBD1,TRBJ2-5,NA,CSATGQIQETQYF,TGCAGCGCTACGGGACAGATCCAAGAGACCCAGTACTTC
TRBV19,TRBD1,TRBJ1-4,NA,CASTGDRSITTNEKLFF,TGTGCCAGTACCGGGGACAGGAGCATTACAACTAATGAAAAACTGTTTTTT
TRBV28,NA,TRBJ1-5,NA,CASSLAQGGNQPQHF,TGTGCCAGCAGTTTGGCTCAAGGGGGCAATCAGCCCCAGCATTTT